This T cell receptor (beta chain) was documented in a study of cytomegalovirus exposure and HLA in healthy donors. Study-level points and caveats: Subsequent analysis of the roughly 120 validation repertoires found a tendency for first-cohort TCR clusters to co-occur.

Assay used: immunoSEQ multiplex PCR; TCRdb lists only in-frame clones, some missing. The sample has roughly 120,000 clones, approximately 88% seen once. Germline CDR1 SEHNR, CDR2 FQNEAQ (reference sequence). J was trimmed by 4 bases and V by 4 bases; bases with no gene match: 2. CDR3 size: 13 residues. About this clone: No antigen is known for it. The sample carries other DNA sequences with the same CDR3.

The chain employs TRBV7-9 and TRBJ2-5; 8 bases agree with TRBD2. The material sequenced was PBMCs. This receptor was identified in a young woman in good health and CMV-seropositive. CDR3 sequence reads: CASSSRGGETQYF. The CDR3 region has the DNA TGTGCCAGCAGCTCACGGGGGGGAGAGACCCAGTACTTC. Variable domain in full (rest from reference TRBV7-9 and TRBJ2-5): DTGVSQNPRHKITKRGQNVTFRCDPISEHNRLYWYRQTLGQGPEFLTYFQNEAQLEKSRLLSDRFSAERPKGSFSTLEIQRTEQGDSAMYLCASSSRGGETQYFGPGTRLLVL.